This entry is about one T cell receptor beta chain. The germline V gene has CDR1 SGHRS and CDR2 YFSETQ. Trimming took off 5 bases at V and 0 bases at J, with 16 bases between the two ends. The CDR3 length is 16 residues. The sample originates from a study of cytomegalovirus exposure and HLA in healthy donors. Amplification used 60 Vbeta primers and 13 Jbeta primers. TCRdb's copy holds only in-frame clones and misses some; the assay was immunoSEQ multiplex PCR. The sample carries about 170,000 clones, about four fifths recorded once. The receptor comes from a woman between 45 and 60 years old in good health and CMV-seronegative. Sample: PBMCs. The chain combines TRBV5-1 with TRBJ2-3, with D maybe TRBD1 (5 bases). DNA for the CDR3: TGCGCCAGCAGGCGGCCTTCTACAGGTAGCACAGATACGCAGTATTTT. Translated, it gives CASRRPSTGSTDTQYF.